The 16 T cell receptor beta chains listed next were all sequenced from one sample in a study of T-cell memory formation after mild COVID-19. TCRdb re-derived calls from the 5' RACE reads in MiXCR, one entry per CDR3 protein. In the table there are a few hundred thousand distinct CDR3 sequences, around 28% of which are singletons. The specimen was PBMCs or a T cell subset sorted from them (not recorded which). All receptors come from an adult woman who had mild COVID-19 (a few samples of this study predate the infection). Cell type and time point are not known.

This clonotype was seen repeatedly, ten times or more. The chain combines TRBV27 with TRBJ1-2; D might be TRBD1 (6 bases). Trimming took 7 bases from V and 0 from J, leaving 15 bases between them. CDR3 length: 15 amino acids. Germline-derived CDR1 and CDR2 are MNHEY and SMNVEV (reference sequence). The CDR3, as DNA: TGTGCCAGCACTGGGGGGCCATTTTCTAACTATGGCTACACCTTC. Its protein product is CASTGGPFSNYGYTF.

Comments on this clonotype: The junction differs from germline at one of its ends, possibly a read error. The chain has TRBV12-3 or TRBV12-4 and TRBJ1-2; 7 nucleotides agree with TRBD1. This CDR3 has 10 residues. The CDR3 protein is CASSDDRASF. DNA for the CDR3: TGTGCCAGCAGCGATGACAGGGCTTCCTTC.

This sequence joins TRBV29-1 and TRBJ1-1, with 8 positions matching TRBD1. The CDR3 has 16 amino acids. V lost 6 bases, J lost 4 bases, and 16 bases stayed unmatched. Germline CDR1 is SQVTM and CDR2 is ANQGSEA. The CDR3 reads CSVLRSGNRGGTEAFF. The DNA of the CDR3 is TGCAGCGTCTTACGATCGGGGAACAGGGGGGGCACTGAAGCTTTCTTT. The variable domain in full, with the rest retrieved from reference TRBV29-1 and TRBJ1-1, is SAVISQKPSRDICQRGTSLTIQCQVDSQVTMMFWYRQQPGQSLTLIATANQGSEATYESGFVIDKFPISRPNLTFSTLTVSNMSPEDSSIYLCSVLRSGNRGGTEAFFGQGTRLTVV.

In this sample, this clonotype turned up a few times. Written as DNA, the CDR3 is TGCGCCAGCAGCTCCGGGGCGGGGGTTCGAGAGACCCAGTACTTC. Protein sequence: CASSSGAGVRETQYF. The chain joins TRBV5-1 to TRBJ2-5; 7 bases are a match to TRBD2. From germline, CDR1 is SGHRS and CDR2 YFSETQ. CDR3 size: 15 residues. The junction had 9 bases not matched to a gene; V was cut back by 3 bases and J by 4 bases.

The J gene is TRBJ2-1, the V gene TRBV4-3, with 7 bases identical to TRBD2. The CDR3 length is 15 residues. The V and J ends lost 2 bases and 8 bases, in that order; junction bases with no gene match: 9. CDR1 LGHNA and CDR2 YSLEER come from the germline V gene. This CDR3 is CASSQYGGRAHEQFF. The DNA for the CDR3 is TGCGCCAGCAGCCAATATGGAGGGAGGGCACATGAGCAGTTCTTC.

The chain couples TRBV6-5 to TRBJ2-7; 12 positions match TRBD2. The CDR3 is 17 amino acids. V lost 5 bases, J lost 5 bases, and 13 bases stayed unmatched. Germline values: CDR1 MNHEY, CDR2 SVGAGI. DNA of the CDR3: TGTGCCAGCAGTGACCGACACCCTAGACTAGCGGGAGACGAGCAGTACTTC. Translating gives CASSDRHPRLAGDEQYF.

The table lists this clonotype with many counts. CDR3 amino acids: CASSPQDMVGYTYEQYF. The CDR3, as DNA: TGTGCCAGCAGCCCACAGGATATGGTGGGTTATACCTACGAGCAGTACTTC. The rearrangement links TRBV7-8 to TRBJ2-7, with D possibly matching TRBD1 (5 bases). V gave up 5 bases and J gave up 2 bases, with 22 bases separating them. Germline V gene lookup returns CDR1 SGHVS and CDR2 FQNEAQ. The CDR3 sequence is 17 residues long.

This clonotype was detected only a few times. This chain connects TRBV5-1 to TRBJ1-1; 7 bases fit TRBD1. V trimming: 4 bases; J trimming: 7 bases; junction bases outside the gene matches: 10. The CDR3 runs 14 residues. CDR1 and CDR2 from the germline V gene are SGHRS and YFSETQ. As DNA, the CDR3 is TGCGCCAGCAGCATCTACCCGGGGACAGATGAAGCTTTCTTT. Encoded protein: CASSIYPGTDEAFF.

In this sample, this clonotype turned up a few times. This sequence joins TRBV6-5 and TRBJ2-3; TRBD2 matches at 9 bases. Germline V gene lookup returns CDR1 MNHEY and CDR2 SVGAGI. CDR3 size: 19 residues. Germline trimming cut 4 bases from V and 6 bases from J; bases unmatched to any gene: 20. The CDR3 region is CASSFTHLAGLGPRDTQYF. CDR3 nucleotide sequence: TGTGCCAGCAGTTTTACTCATCTAGCGGGGTTAGGGCCGAGGGATACGCAGTATTTT.

CDR3 in DNA: TGTGCCAGCAGCCCCTCTCCTAGACGCACAGATACGCAGTATTTT. Residues: CASSPSPRRTDTQYF. V is TRBV7-3 and J is TRBJ2-3; D uncertain. Trimming stripped 5 bases from V and 1 base from J, with 13 bases between. Germline-derived CDR1 and CDR2 are SGHTA and FQGTGA. The CDR3 sequence is 15 residues long.

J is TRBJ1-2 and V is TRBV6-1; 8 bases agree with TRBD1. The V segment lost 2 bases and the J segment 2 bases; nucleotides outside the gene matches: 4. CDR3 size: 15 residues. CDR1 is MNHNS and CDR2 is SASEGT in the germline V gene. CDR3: CASSEWTGPNYGYTF. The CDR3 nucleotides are TGTGCCAGCAGTGAATGGACAGGGCCCAACTATGGCTACACCTTC.

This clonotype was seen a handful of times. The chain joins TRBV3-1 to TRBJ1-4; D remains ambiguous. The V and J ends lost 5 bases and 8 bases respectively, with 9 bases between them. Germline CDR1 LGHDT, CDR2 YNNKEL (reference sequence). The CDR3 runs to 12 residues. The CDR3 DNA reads TGTGCCAGCAGCAGACTGGGGGAAAAACTGTTTTTT. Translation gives CASSRLGEKLFF.

The CDR3 DNA sequence: TGTGCCAGCAGCTTAGTGACAGCAAGTACCTCCTACAATGAGCAGTTCTTC. It encodes CASSLVTASTSYNEQFF. V and J are TRBV11-3 and TRBJ2-1, with D possibly TRBD1 on 5 matching bases. CDR3 size: 17 residues. Germline CDR1 is SGHNT and CDR2 is YENEEA. The V end was cut by 1 base, the J end by 0 bases, with 13 bases between. Using reference TRBV11-3 and TRBJ2-1 for the parts outside the CDR3, the full variable domain is EAGVVQSPRYKIIEKKQPVAFWCNPISGHNTLYWYLQNLGQGPELLIRYENEEAVDDSQLPKDRFSAERLKGVDSTLKIQPAELGDSAVYLCASSLVTASTSYNEQFFGPGTRLTVL.

This CDR3 reads CASSRGTGDGYTF. The CDR3 DNA sequence: TGTGCCAGCAGCCGCGGGACAGGGGATGGCTACACCTTC. This chain connects TRBV7-3 to TRBJ1-2; 10 bases agree with TRBD1. This CDR3 has 13 amino acids. J was trimmed by 6 bases and V by 5 bases; bases with no gene match: 3. Per germline, CDR1 SGHTA and CDR2 FQGTGA.

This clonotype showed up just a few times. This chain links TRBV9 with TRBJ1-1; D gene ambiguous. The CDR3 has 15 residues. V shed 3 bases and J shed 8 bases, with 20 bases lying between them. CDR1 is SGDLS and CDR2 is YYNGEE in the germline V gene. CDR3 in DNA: TGTGCCAGCAGCGCGGACTGGGGAATGAATTTGGAAGCTTTCTTT. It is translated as CASSADWGMNLEAFF.

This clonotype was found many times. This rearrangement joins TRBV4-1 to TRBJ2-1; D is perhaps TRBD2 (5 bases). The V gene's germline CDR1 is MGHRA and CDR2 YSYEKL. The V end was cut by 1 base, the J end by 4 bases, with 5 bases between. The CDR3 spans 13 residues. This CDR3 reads CASSQGTYNEQFF. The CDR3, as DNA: TGCGCCAGCAGCCAAGGGACTTACAATGAGCAGTTCTTC.